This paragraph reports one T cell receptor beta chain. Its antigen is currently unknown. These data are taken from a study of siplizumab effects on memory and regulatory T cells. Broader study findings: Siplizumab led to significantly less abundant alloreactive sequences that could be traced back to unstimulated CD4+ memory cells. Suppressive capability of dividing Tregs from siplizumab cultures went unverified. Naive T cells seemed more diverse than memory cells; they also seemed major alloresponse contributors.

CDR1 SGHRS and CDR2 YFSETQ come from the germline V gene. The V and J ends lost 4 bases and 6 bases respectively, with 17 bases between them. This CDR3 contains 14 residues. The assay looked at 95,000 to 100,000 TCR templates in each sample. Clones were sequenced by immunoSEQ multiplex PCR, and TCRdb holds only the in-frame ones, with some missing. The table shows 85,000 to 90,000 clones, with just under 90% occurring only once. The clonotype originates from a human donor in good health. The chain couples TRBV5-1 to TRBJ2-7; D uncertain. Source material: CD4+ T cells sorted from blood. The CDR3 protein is CASSASQNSGEQYF. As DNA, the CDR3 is TGCGCCAGCAGCGCCTCGCAGAACTCCGGCGAGCAGTACTTC. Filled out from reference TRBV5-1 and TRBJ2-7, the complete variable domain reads KAGVTQTPRYLIKTRGQQVTLSCSPISGHRSVSWYQQTPGQGLQFLFEYFSETQRNKGNFPGRFSGRQFSNSRSEMNVSTLELGDSALYLCASSASQNSGEQYFGPGTRLTVT.